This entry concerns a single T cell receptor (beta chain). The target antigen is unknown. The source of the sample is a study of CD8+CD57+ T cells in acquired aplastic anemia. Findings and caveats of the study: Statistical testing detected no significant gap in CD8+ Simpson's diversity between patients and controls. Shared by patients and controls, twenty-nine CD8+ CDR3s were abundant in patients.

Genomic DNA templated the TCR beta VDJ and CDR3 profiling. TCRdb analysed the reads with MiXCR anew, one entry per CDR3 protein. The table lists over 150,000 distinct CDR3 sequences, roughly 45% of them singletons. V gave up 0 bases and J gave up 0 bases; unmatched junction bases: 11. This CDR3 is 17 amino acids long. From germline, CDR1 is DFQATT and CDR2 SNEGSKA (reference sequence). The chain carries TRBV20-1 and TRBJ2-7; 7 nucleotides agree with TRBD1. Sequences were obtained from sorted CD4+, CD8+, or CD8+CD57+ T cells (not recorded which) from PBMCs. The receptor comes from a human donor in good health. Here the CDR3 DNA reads TGCAGTGCTAGAGATCCTATCCGACAGGGTAGCTCCTACGAGCAGTACTTC. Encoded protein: CSARDPIRQGSSYEQYF.